Listed below are T cell receptor beta chains from one sample, sequenced in a study of T cell responses to AZD1222 COVID-19 vaccine. Profiling relied on immunoSEQ multiplex PCR, and the TCRdb table lists in-frame clones only, not all of them. The sample contains about 68,000 clones, more than 80% of which appear only once. The input for sequencing was peripheral blood, taken on day 0 of AZD1222 vaccination. Source of these receptors: an adult in good health. CDR3s include the opening cysteine and the closing phenylalanine or tryptophan. Each record gives: V gene, J gene, D gene, clone size, CDR3 DNA, CDR3 protein. A D gene is named only where the DNA matches it firmly. Expanded clones get a size class; other rows say once, few or many, or leave the size out.

V gene: TRBV11-3; J gene: TRBJ2-1; D gene: NA; clone size: NA; CDR3 DNA: TGTGCCAGCAGCCAAGAGGTGAATGAGCAGTTCTTC; CDR3 protein: CASSQEVNEQFF
V gene: TRBV7-3; J gene: TRBJ2-2; D gene: TRBD2; clone size: NA; CDR3 DNA: TGTGCCAGCAGCCCTGTTTGGGCGGGAGGGCCGGGCACCGGGGAGCTGTTTTTT; CDR3 protein: CASSPVWAGGPGTGELFF
V gene: TRBV28; J gene: TRBJ2-7; D gene: NA; clone size: NA; CDR3 DNA: TGTGCCAGCAGTTCCCACTACGAGCAGTACTTC; CDR3 protein: CASSSHYEQYF
V gene: TRBV11-2; J gene: TRBJ1-6; D gene: NA; clone size: NA; CDR3 DNA: TGTGCCAGCAGCTCGTCGGGACAAGGATTAGCACCCCTCCACTTT; CDR3 protein: CASSSSGQGLAPLHF
V gene: TRBV2; J gene: TRBJ2-5; D gene: TRBD2; clone size: NA; CDR3 DNA: TGTGCCAGCAGACCAGGACTAGCGGGGGTTGAGACCCAGTACTTC; CDR3 protein: CASRPGLAGVETQYF
V gene: TRBV5-4; J gene: TRBJ1-4; D gene: NA; clone size: NA; CDR3 DNA: TGTGCCAGCAGCTTGGGAGTTCAGGGACCTAATGAAAAACTGTTTTTT; CDR3 protein: CASSLGVQGPNEKLFF
V gene: TRBV11-3; J gene: TRBJ2-1; D gene: NA; clone size: once; CDR3 DNA: TGTGCCAGCAGCTTATCGGGAAGCTCCTACAATGAGCAGTTCTTC; CDR3 protein: CASSLSGSSYNEQFF
V gene: TRBV11-3; J gene: TRBJ2-7; D gene: NA; clone size: NA; CDR3 DNA: TGTGCCAGCAGCTTGACAAGTCTCTACGAGCAGTACTTC; CDR3 protein: CASSLTSLYEQYF
V gene: TRBV29-1; J gene: TRBJ1-1; D gene: NA; clone size: NA; CDR3 DNA: TGCAGCGTTGTCAGACAGAACACTGAAGCTTTCTTT; CDR3 protein: CSVVRQNTEAFF
V gene: TRBV28; J gene: TRBJ2-2; D gene: NA; clone size: once; CDR3 DNA: TGTGCCAGCAGTACGCGGGGCGCCGGGGAGCTGTTTTTT; CDR3 protein: CASSTRGAGELFF
V gene: TRBV6-1; J gene: TRBJ1-2; D gene: NA; clone size: NA; CDR3 DNA: TGTGCCAGCAGTGAAGATGTGAGGGCGGGTGGCTACACCTTC; CDR3 protein: CASSEDVRAGGYTF
V gene: TRBV3-1/TRBV3-2; J gene: TRBJ2-1; D gene: TRBD2; clone size: NA; CDR3 DNA: TGTGCCAGCAGCCAACTTCGGAGGACTAGCGGGGGGAAAGGGACCTACAATGAGCAGTTCTTC; CDR3 protein: CASSQLRRTSGGKGTYNEQFF